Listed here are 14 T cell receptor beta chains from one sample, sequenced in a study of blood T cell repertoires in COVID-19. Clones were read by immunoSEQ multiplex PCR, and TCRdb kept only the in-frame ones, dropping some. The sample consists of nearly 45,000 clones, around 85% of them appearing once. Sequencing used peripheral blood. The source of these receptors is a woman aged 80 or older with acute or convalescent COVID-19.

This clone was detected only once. CDR3 amino acids: CASSLTGYGLETQYF. The CDR3 nucleotides are TGCGCCAGCAGCCTGACAGGGTATGGGTTGGAGACCCAGTACTTC. This chain connects TRBV5-1 to TRBJ2-5, with 7 bases lining up with TRBD1. Germline CDR1 and CDR2: SGHRS and YFSETQ. J was trimmed by 5 bases and V by 4 bases; bases with no gene match: 11. This CDR3 is built from 15 residues.

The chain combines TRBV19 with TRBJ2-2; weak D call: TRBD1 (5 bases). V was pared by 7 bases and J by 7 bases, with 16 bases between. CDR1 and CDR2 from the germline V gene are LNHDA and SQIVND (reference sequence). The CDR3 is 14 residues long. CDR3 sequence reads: CASISAGIIGELFF. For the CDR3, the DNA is TGTGCCAGTATCTCCGCAGGGATAATCGGGGAGCTGTTTTTT. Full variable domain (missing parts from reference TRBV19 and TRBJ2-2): DGGITQSPKYLFRKEGQNVTLSCEQNLNHDAMYWYRQDPGQGLRLIYYSQIVNDFQKGDIAEGYSVSREKKESFPLTVTSAQKNPTAFYLCASISAGIIGELFFGEGSRLTVL.

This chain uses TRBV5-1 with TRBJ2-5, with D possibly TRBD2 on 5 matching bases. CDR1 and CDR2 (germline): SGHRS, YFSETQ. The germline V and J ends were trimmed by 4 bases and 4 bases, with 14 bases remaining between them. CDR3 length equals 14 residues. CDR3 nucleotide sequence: TGCGCCAGCAGCGCCGAAGGACTTATAGAGACCCAGTACTTC. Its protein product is CASSAEGLIETQYF.

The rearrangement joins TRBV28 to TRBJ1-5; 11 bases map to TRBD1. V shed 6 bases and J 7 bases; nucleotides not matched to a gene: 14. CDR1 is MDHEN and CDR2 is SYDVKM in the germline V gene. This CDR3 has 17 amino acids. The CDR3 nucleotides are TGTGCCAGCAGCCTCTCCGCCTGGACAGGGGGCGGGCAGCCCCAGCATTTT. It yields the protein CASSLSAWTGGGQPQHF.

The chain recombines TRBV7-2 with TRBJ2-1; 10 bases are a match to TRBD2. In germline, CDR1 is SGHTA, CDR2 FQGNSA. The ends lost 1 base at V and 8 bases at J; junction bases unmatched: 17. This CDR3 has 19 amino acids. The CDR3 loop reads CASSLEFLAGGPGIHEQFF. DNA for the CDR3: TGTGCCAGCAGCTTAGAATTCTTAGCGGGAGGTCCGGGCATTCATGAGCAGTTCTTC.

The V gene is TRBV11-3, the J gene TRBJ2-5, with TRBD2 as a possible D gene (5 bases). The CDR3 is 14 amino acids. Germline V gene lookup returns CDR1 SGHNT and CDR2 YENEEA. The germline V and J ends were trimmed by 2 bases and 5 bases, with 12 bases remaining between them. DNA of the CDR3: TGTGCCAGCAGCTTAACTCGAGGGAGTGAGACCCAGTACTTC. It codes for CASSLTRGSETQYF. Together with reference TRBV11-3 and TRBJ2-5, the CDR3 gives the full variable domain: EAGVVQSPRYKIIEKKQPVAFWCNPISGHNTLYWYLQNLGQGPELLIRYENEEAVDDSQLPKDRFSAERLKGVDSTLKIQPAELGDSAVYLCASSLTRGSETQYFGPGTRLLVL.

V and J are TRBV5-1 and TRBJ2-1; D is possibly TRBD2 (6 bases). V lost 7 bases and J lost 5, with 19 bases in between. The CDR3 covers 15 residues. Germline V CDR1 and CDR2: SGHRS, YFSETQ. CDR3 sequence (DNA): TGCGCCAGCGCTCCACTAGCCTCGGTTGACAATGAGCAGTTCTTC. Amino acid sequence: CASAPLASVDNEQFF.

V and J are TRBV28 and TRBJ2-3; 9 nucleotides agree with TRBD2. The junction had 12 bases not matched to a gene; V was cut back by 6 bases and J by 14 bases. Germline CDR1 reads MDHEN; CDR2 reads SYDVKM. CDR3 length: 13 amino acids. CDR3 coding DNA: TGTGCCAGCAGCTTTGATCGACTAGCGGTTGCGTATTTT. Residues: CASSFDRLAVAYF.

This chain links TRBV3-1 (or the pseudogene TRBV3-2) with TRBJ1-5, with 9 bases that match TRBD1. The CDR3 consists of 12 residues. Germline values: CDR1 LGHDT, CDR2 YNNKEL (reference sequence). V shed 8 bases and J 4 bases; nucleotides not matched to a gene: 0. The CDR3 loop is CASGTGNQPQHF. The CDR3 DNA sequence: TGTGCCAGCGGGACAGGGAATCAGCCCCAGCATTTT.

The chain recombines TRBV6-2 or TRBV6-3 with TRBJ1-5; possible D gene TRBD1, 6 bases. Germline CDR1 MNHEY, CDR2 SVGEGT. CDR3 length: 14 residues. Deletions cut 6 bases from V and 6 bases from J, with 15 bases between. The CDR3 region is CASSRTGPFQPQHF. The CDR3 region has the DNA TGTGCCAGCAGCCGTACAGGGCCGTTTCAGCCCCAGCATTTT.

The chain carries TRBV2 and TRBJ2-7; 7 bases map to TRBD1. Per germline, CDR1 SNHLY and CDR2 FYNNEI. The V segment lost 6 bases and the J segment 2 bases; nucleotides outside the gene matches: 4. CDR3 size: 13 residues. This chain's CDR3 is CASRNQGAYEQYF. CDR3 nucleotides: TGTGCCAGCAGGAATCAGGGGGCCTACGAGCAGTACTTC.

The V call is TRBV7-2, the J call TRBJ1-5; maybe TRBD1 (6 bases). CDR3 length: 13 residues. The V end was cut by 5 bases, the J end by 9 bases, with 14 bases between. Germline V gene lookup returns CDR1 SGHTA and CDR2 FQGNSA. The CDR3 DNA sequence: TGTGCCAGCAGCCCCATCCAGGGGACGCCCCAGCATTTT. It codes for CASSPIQGTPQHF. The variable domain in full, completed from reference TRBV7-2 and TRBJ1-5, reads GAGVSQSPSNKVTEKGKDVELRCDPISGHTALYWYRQSLGQGLEFLIYFQGNSAPDKSGLPSDRFSAERTGGSVSTLTIQRTQQEDSAVYLCASSPIQGTPQHFGDGTRLSIL.

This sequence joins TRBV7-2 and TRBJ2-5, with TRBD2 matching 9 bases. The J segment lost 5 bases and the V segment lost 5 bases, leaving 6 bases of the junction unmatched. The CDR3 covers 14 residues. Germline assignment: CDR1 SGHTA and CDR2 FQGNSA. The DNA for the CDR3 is TGTGCCAGCAGCCCCGGGACTAGCTTGGAGACCCAGTACTTC. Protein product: CASSPGTSLETQYF.

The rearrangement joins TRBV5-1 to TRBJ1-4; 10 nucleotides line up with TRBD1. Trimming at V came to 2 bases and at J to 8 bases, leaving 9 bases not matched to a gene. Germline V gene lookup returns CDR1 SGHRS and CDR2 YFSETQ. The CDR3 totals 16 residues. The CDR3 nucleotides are TGCGCCAGCAGCTTAAATTCCGGGACAGGGGTCGAAAAACTGTTTTTT. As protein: CASSLNSGTGVEKLFF. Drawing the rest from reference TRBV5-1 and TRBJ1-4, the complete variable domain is KAGVTQTPRYLIKTRGQQVTLSCSPISGHRSVSWYQQTPGQGLQFLFEYFSETQRNKGNFPGRFSGRQFSNSRSEMNVSTLELGDSALYLCASSLNSGTGVEKLFFGSGTQLSVL.